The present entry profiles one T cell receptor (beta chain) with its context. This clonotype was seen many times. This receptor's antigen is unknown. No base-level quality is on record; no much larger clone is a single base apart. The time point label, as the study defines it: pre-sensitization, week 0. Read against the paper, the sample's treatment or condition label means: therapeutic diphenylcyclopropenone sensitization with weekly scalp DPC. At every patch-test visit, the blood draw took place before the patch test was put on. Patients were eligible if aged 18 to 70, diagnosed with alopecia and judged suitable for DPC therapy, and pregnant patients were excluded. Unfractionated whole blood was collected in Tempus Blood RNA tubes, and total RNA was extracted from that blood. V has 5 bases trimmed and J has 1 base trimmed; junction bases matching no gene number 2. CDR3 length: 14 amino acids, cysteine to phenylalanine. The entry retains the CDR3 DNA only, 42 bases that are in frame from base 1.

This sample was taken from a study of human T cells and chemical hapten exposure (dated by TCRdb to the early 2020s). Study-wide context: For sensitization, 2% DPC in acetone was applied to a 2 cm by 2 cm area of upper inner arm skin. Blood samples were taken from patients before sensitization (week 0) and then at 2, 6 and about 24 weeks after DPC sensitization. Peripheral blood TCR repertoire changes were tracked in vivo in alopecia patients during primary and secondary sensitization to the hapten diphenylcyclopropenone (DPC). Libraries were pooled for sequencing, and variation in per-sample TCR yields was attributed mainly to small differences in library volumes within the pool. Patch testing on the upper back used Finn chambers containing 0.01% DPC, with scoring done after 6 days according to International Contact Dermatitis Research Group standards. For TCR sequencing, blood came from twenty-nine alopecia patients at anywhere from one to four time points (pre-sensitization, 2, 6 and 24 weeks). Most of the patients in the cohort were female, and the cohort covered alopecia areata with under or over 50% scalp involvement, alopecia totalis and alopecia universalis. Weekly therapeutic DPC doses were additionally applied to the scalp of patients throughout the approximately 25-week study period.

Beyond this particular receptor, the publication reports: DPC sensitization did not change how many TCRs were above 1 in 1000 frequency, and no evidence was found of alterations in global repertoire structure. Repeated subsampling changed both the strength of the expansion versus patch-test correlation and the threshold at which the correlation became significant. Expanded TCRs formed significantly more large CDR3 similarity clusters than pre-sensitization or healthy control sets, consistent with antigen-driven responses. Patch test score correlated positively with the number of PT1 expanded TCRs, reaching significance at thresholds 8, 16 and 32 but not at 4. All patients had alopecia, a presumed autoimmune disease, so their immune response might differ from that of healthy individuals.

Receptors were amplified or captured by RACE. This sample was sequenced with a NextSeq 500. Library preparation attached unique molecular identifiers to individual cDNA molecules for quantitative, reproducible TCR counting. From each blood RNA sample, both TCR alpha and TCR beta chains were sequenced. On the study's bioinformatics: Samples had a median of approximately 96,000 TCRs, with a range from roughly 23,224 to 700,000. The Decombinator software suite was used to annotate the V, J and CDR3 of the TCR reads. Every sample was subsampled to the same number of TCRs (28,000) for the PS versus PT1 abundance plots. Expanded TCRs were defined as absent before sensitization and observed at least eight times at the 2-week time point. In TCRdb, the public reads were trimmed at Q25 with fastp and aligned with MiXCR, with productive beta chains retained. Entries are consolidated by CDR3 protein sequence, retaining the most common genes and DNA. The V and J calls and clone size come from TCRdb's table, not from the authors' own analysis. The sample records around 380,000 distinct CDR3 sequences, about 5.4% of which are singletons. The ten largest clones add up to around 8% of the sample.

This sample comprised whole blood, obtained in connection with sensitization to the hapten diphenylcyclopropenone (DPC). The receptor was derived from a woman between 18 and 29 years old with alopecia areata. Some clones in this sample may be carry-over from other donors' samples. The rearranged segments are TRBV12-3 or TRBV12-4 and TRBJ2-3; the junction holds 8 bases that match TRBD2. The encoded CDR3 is CASSKTSGTDTQYF. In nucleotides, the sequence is TGTGCCAGCAGTAAGACTAGCGGCACAGATACGCAGTATTTT.